This is a list of T cell receptor beta chains from one sample in a study of vaccination and CD4 T cells after COVID-19. Their cognate antigens are unknown. In TCRdb, the PCR reads were re-called with MiXCR into one record per CDR3 protein. The repertoire holds 10,000 to 15,000 distinct CDR3 sequences, with under 55% as singletons. Sequencing was performed on CD4+ T cells from blood, cultured in vitro. These receptors all stem from a human donor who had recovered from COVID-19. Both conserved end residues are part of each CDR3. D genes are given only for firm matches. Some rows mark clone size as missing; the rest say once, few, many or name a class of expanded clone.

CDR3nt	CDR3aa	d_gene	v_gene	abundance	j_gene
TGTGCCAGCTCACCACAGGCGAATGGCTACACCTTC	CASSPQANGYTF	NA	TRBV18	NA	TRBJ1-2
TGTGCCAGCAGTCCCCTTTTTGGAGGCTCGGCAGGAAACACCATATATTTT	CASSPLFGGSAGNTIYF	NA	TRBV6-1	NA	TRBJ1-3
TGTGCCAGCAGTCCGCACCTAGCGGGGGGAAGTGAGCAGTTCTTC	CASSPHLAGGSEQFF	TRBD2	TRBV7-2	NA	TRBJ2-1
TGTGCCAGCAGTGATTGGGGGGGCGGCTACACCTTC	CASSDWGGGYTF	NA	TRBV6-1	NA	TRBJ1-2
TGTGCCAGCAGTTCCAGGACAGGGCTGTACGGCGAGCAGTACTTC	CASSSRTGLYGEQYF	TRBD1	TRBV5-6	NA	TRBJ2-7
TGCGCCAGCAGCCAAGATCGCGGTATCCACACAGATACGCAGTATTTT	CASSQDRGIHTDTQYF	NA	TRBV4-3	few	TRBJ2-3
TGTGCTAGTGGTTTGTGGCCTATGGTCACTACTGGCTACACCTTC	CASGLWPMVTTGYTF	NA	TRBV12-5	few	TRBJ1-2
TGTGCCAGCAGGAGAGAGGGGGACACTGAAGCTTTCTTT	CASRREGDTEAFF	NA	TRBV6-1	few	TRBJ1-1
TGTGCCAGCGGAGGACAGGGGATACGAAGTCCCGACGAGCAGTACTTC	CASGGQGIRSPDEQYF	TRBD1	TRBV2	NA	TRBJ2-7
TGTGCCAGCAGCTTAGAAGGGCGTACAGATACGCAGTATTTT	CASSLEGRTDTQYF	NA	TRBV11-3	few	TRBJ2-3
TGTGCCAGCAGAAATACAGGGCTCGAGCAGTACTTC	CASRNTGLEQYF	NA	TRBV11-2	NA	TRBJ2-7
TGTGCCAGCAGCTTAGCCCTTTGGGGAGGGGACACCGGGGAGCTGTTTTTT	CASSLALWGGDTGELFF	TRBD2	TRBV11-3	NA	TRBJ2-2
TGTGCCAGCAGTCGCCGGGACGTTGGAAACACCATATATTTT	CASSRRDVGNTIYF	NA	TRBV27	NA	TRBJ1-3
TGTGCCAGCAGCTTACCTTTAACCGGGGAGCTGTTTTTT	CASSLPLTGELFF	NA	TRBV7-2	NA	TRBJ2-2
TGTGCCAGCAGCTTAACGGTCGAGCAGTACTTC	CASSLTVEQYF	NA	TRBV11-3	NA	TRBJ2-7
TGTGCCAGCCGTGGGGGGGCACGGGGCTACACCTTC	CASRGGARGYTF	NA	TRBV6-1	NA	TRBJ1-2
TGTGCCAGCAGTTCAAGGTTTGACGCTTTCTTT	CASSSRFDAFF	NA	TRBV12-3/TRBV12-4	NA	TRBJ1-1
TGTGCCAGCAGTAGAACAGGGTCCGGCTATGGCTACACCTTC	CASSRTGSGYGYTF	NA	TRBV6-2/TRBV6-3	NA	TRBJ1-2
TGTGCCAGCAGTCTCATTCAGTTTGGAAACACCATATATTTT	CASSLIQFGNTIYF	NA	TRBV28	NA	TRBJ1-3
TGCGCCAGCAGCTATACAGGGGAGGAGACCCAGTACTTC	CASSYTGEETQYF	TRBD1	TRBV10-1	NA	TRBJ2-5
TGTGCCAGCAGTTTTCGTCGCGGCCCCTACAATGAGCAGTTCTTC	CASSFRRGPYNEQFF	NA	TRBV12-3/TRBV12-4	few	TRBJ2-1
TGTGCCAGCAGTTTTGACAGGGGGAACGCAGATACGCAGTATTTT	CASSFDRGNADTQYF	TRBD1	TRBV27	NA	TRBJ2-3
TGCGCCAGCAGCCCGCAGACTAGCGAGGTCGGAGATACGCAGTATTTT	CASSPQTSEVGDTQYF	TRBD2	TRBV4-1	NA	TRBJ2-3
TGTGCTAGCAGCTTAGGGACAGGGGGTAACACCGGGGAGCTGTTTTTT	CASSLGTGGNTGELFF	TRBD1	TRBV7-7	few	TRBJ2-2
TGCAGTGCTACACTATGGACTAGCGGTAGACAAGAGACCCAGTACTTC	CSATLWTSGRQETQYF	TRBD2	TRBV20-1	NA	TRBJ2-5
TGTGCCTGGAGTGCCCTACAGGGGGCCAAGCTCTATGGCTACACCTTC	CAWSALQGAKLYGYTF	TRBD1	TRBV30	NA	TRBJ1-2